The next 3 T cell receptor beta chains were all read from a single sample in a study of cytomegalovirus exposure and HLA in healthy donors. TCRdb's copy holds only in-frame clones and misses some; the assay was immunoSEQ multiplex PCR. The table has around 73,000 clones, over 85% seen once. Sample: PBMCs. These receptor sequences come from a woman under 30 in good health and CMV-seropositive.

The chain combines TRBV5-6 with TRBJ1-3; D is uncertain. V gave up 6 bases and J gave up 0 bases, with 22 bases separating them. CDR1 and CDR2 (germline): SGHDT, YYEEEE. The length of the CDR3 is 18 residues. CDR3 sequence: CASTEHKRVRTSGNTIYF. Here the CDR3 DNA reads TGTGCCAGCACCGAACACAAGAGGGTCAGGACCTCTGGAAACACCATATATTTT.

The chain links TRBV5-8 to TRBJ2-2, with 10 bases matching TRBD2. In germline, CDR1 is SGHTS, CDR2 YDEGEE. The CDR3 loop spans 16 amino acids. Trimming removed 1 base from V and 2 bases from J; junction bases left unmatched: 2. The CDR3 loop reads CASSLLAGGNTGELFF. The CDR3 DNA reads TGTGCCAGCAGCTTGTTAGCGGGGGGAAACACCGGGGAGCTGTTTTTT.

The J gene is TRBJ1-5, the V gene TRBV10-3; no reliable D call. The germline CDR1 and CDR2 sequences are ENHRY and SYGVKD. The CDR3 is 14 amino acids. V dropped 3 bases and J dropped 4 bases, with 10 bases sitting between them. The CDR3 nucleotides are TGTGCCATCAGTGAAAACACAGTGAATCAGCCCCAGCATTTT. Its protein product is CAISENTVNQPQHF.